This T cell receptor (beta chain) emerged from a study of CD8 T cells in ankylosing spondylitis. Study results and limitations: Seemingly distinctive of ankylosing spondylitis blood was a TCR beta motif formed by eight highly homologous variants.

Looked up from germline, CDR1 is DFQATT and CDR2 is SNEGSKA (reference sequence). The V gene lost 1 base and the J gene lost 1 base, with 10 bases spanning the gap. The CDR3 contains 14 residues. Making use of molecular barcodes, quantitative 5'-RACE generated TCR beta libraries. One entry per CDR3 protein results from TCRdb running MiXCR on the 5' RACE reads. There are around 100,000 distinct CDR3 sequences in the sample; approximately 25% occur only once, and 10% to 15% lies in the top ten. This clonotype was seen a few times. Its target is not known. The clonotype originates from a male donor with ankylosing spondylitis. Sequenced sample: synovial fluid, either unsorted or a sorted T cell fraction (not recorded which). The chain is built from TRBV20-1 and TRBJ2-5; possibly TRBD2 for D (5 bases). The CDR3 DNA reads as TGCAGTGCTAGAGCTATGGCGGGCCAAGAGACCCAGTACTTC. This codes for CSARAMAGQETQYF.